This is a list of T cell receptor beta chains from one sample in a study of T-cell reconstitution after alpha-beta-depleted transplantation in children. TCRdb used MiXCR to reprocess the PCR reads, holding one entry per CDR3 protein. The sample includes about 130,000 distinct CDR3 sequences, about 9.6% of them seen just once. Specimen: PBMCs, mostly from graft donor cells, collected 180 days after TCRalphabeta/CD19-depleted stem cell transplant. The receptors shown here come from a girl younger than two who had a stem cell transplant for combined immunodeficiency, so the T cells may come from the graft donor. Each CDR3 is given with its conserved first and last residue. D genes are given only for firm matches. Size tells how often a clone was seen (once, few, many) or the class of an expanded clone, and some rows leave it out.

clone_size	d_call	v_call	j_call	cdr3_aa	cdr3_nt
few	-	TRBV20-1	TRBJ1-5	CSAREGGSQPQHF	TGCAGTGCTAGAGAGGGGGGGTCTCAGCCCCAGCATTTT
-	TRBD1	TRBV5-6	TRBJ1-6	CASSLAETRQGYYSPLHF	TGTGCCAGCAGCTTGGCCGAAACTCGACAGGGGTATTATTCACCCCTCCACTTT
many	TRBD1	TRBV7-2	TRBJ2-5	CASSQRTGKTQYF	TGTGCCAGCAGCCAAAGGACAGGGAAGACCCAGTACTTC
few	-	TRBV6-2/TRBV6-3	TRBJ2-1	CASSYRQGEDNEQFF	TGTGCCAGCAGTTATCGACAAGGGGAGGACAATGAGCAGTTCTTC
-	TRBD1	TRBV10-3	TRBJ1-1	CAISDPGQEFSNTEAFF	TGTGCCATCAGCGACCCCGGACAGGAGTTTTCAAACACTGAAGCTTTCTTT
-	-	TRBV11-1	TRBJ1-3	CASEDAFSGNTIYF	TGTGCCAGCGAGGACGCGTTCTCTGGAAACACCATATATTTT
-	-	TRBV5-1	TRBJ2-7	CASSLAPGPAAEQYF	TGCGCCAGCAGCTTGGCCCCGGGACCGGCAGCCGAGCAGTACTTC
few	-	TRBV5-1	TRBJ2-5	CASSLRQKQETQYF	TGCGCCAGCAGCTTGAGACAGAAGCAAGAGACCCAGTACTTC
few	TRBD1	TRBV29-1	TRBJ2-3	CSVLTGGTDTQYF	TGCAGCGTTCTGACAGGGGGGACAGATACGCAGTATTTT
many	-	TRBV7-2	TRBJ1-2	CASSPTGINYGYTF	TGTGCCAGCAGCCCTACAGGAATTAACTATGGCTACACCTTC
few	TRBD2	TRBV4-3	TRBJ2-7	CASSQVYGTSGRKTSYEQYF	TGCGCCAGCAGCCAAGTATATGGGACTAGCGGGAGGAAAACATCCTACGAGCAGTACTTC
-	TRBD1	TRBV11-2	TRBJ2-7	CASSRTQGQAREQYF	TGTGCCAGCAGCCGAACGCAGGGACAGGCTCGCGAGCAGTACTTC
-	-	TRBV5-1	TRBJ2-6	CASSLVGSSGANVLTF	TGCGCCAGCAGCTTAGTTGGCTCATCTGGGGCCAACGTCCTGACTTTC
few	-	TRBV12-3/TRBV12-4	TRBJ2-7	CASSPSQGHEQYF	TGTGCCAGCAGTCCTTCACAGGGCCACGAGCAGTACTTC
few	-	TRBV12-3/TRBV12-4	TRBJ2-5	CASSGYRDGEETQYF	TGTGCCAGCAGTGGTTACAGGGACGGCGAAGAGACCCAGTACTTC
-	-	TRBV6-5	TRBJ1-2	CASSYSPGAKGYTF	TGTGCCAGCAGTTACTCCCCGGGGGCGAAGGGCTACACCTTC
-	TRBD2	TRBV29-1	TRBJ2-1	CSVEGVAGGAYNEQFF	TGCAGCGTAGAGGGGGTAGCGGGGGGGGCCTACAATGAGCAGTTCTTC
-	-	TRBV7-9	TRBJ2-3	CASSLTADGTDTQYF	TGTGCCAGCAGCTTAACGGCGGATGGCACAGATACGCAGTATTTT
many	TRBD2	TRBV20-1	TRBJ2-3	CSARPLAAGGNTDTQYF	TGCAGTGCTAGACCTCTTGCGGCGGGAGGGAACACAGATACGCAGTATTTT
-	-	TRBV29-1	TRBJ2-5	CSVGPQETQYF	TGCAGCGTTGGACCTCAAGAGACCCAGTACTTC
-	-	TRBV9	TRBJ2-4	CASSVGGRGANIQYF	TGTGCCAGCAGCGTAGGAGGTCGCGGGGCGAACATTCAGTACTTC
-	TRBD2	TRBV11-2	TRBJ2-3	CASRERGGSTDTQYF	TGTGCCAGCAGGGAGCGGGGGGGGAGCACAGATACGCAGTATTTT
-	-	TRBV5-1	TRBJ2-7	CASSPLDGTYEQYF	TGCGCCAGCAGCCCCCTCGACGGAACCTACGAGCAGTACTTC
few	TRBD2	TRBV20-1	TRBJ2-1	CSAKGRASYNEQFF	TGCAGCGCGAAGGGGAGGGCCTCCTACAATGAGCAGTTCTTC
many	-	TRBV29-1	TRBJ2-7	CSVEDQFGRGDEQYF	TGCAGCGTTGAAGATCAATTCGGGAGAGGTGACGAGCAGTACTTC
few	-	TRBV12-3/TRBV12-4	TRBJ2-2	CASNRLVTGELFF	TGTGCCAGCAATCGACTAGTCACCGGGGAGCTGTTTTTT
many	-	TRBV4-3	TRBJ2-1	CASSPKGYLLTLHNEQFF	TGCGCCAGCAGCCCTAAAGGGTACCTTCTTACACTCCACAATGAGCAGTTCTTC
-	TRBD2	TRBV12-3/TRBV12-4	TRBJ2-7	CASTLGVAGAFYEQYF	TGTGCCAGCACTCTAGGGGTAGCGGGAGCCTTCTACGAGCAGTACTTC
-	-	TRBV5-5	TRBJ1-1	CASSSDTGMDTEAFF	TGTGCCAGCAGCTCGGACACAGGGATGGACACTGAAGCTTTCTTT
-	-	TRBV5-1	TRBJ2-6	CASSSTPLGASGANVLTF	TGCGCCAGCAGCTCTACACCATTAGGGGCCTCTGGGGCCAACGTCCTGACTTTC
few	-	TRBV20-1	TRBJ2-3	CSAKGPFTDTQYF	TGCAGTGCAAAGGGGCCCTTCACAGATACGCAGTATTTT
few	-	TRBV5-1	TRBJ2-4	CASSFQGPWNIQYF	TGCGCCAGCAGTTTTCAGGGCCCGTGGAACATTCAGTACTTC
few	TRBD1	TRBV30	TRBJ1-2	CAWSLQGRHGYTF	TGTGCCTGGAGTTTACAGGGGCGTCATGGCTACACCTTC
-	TRBD1	TRBV20-1	TRBJ2-1	CSAIPGGPNINEQFF	TGCAGTGCAATTCCAGGGGGCCCTAACATCAATGAGCAGTTCTTC
few	-	TRBV20-1	TRBJ2-2	CSAPRGGANTGELFF	TGCAGTGCTCCCCGGGGCGGGGCGAACACCGGGGAGCTGTTTTTT
many	-	TRBV7-2	TRBJ2-3	CASSLPRWTDTQYF	TGTGCCAGCAGCTTACCGCGTTGGACAGATACGCAGTATTTT
many	-	TRBV5-8	TRBJ2-2	CASSLGIMDTGELFF	TGTGCCAGCAGCTTGGGGATCATGGACACCGGGGAGCTGTTTTTT
-	TRBD2	TRBV7-2	TRBJ2-3	CASSLVGTSWSGTQYF	TGTGCCAGCAGCTTAGTTGGGACTAGCTGGAGTGGTACGCAGTATTTT
-	-	TRBV5-1	TRBJ2-7	CARGSGDTYEQYF	TGCGCCAGAGGGTCGGGGGACACCTACGAGCAGTACTTC
many	-	TRBV5-1	TRBJ1-5	CASSLAGNQPQHF	TGCGCCAGCAGCTTGGCCGGGAATCAGCCCCAGCATTTT
-	-	TRBV6-5	TRBJ2-5	CASSWRGPYGETQYF	TGTGCCAGCAGTTGGAGGGGGCCCTATGGAGAGACCCAGTACTTC
many	-	TRBV20-1	TRBJ2-7	CSARSPGVISYEQYF	TGCAGTGCTAGATCCCCCGGGGTGATCTCCTACGAGCAGTACTTC
few	-	TRBV6-2/TRBV6-3	TRBJ2-7	CASSYLLRSPRLYEQYF	TGTGCCAGCAGTTACCTCCTCCGGTCCCCAAGGCTCTACGAGCAGTACTTC
few	-	TRBV18	TRBJ1-1	CASSPSPSGDTEAFF	TGTGCCAGCTCACCTTCACCCTCTGGCGACACTGAAGCTTTCTTT
many	-	TRBV6-5	TRBJ1-6	CASSYLRGGNSPLHF	TGTGCCAGCAGTTACCTTCGAGGGGGTAATTCACCCCTCCACTTT
-	TRBD1	TRBV20-1	TRBJ1-5	CSARNCRGRLSNQPQHF	TGCAGTGCTAGGAATTGCAGGGGGCGGCTTAGCAATCAGCCCCAGCATTTT
few	TRBD1	TRBV7-2	TRBJ2-1	CASSFSLQGMPFF	TGTGCCAGCAGCTTCTCCCTACAGGGGATGCCGTTCTTC
few	-	TRBV9	TRBJ2-2	CASSVEGGWDLTGELFF	TGTGCCAGCAGCGTAGAGGGGGGCTGGGACCTCACCGGGGAGCTGTTTTTT
few	-	TRBV30	TRBJ2-7	CAWRQGQDEQYF	TGTGCCTGGAGGCAGGGGCAGGACGAGCAGTACTTC
-	TRBD2	TRBV7-9	TRBJ2-1	CASSSPRVTSGQNEQFF	TGTGCCAGCAGCTCCCCAAGGGTGACTAGCGGTCAAAATGAGCAGTTCTTC
many	TRBD1	TRBV28	TRBJ1-1	CASSLPQGGGEDTEAFF	TGTGCCAGCAGCCTACCGCAGGGGGGAGGAGAGGACACTGAAGCTTTCTTT
-	TRBD2	TRBV24-1	TRBJ2-3	CATSETSGADTQYF	TGTGCCACCAGTGAAACTAGCGGGGCAGATACGCAGTATTTT
-	-	TRBV7-9	TRBJ2-7	CASSLEGAAYEQYF	TGTGCCAGCAGCTTGGAGGGGGCGGCCTACGAGCAGTACTTC